A single sample gave rise to the 13 T cell receptor beta chains below, sequenced in a study of T cell repertoires in cytomegalovirus infection. TCRdb processed the reads anew with MiXCR; each CDR3 protein has one entry. Of approximately 490,000 distinct CDR3 sequences listed, around 10% are singletons. Sequenced input: PBMCs. The receptors here all came from a human donor in good health (CMV status not recorded). Some clones in this sample may be carry-over from other donors' samples.

Ten or more counts support this clonotype. V usage is TRBV11-2 and J usage is TRBJ2-4; D is undetermined. V lost 6 bases to trimming and J lost 9 bases, with 21 bases between them. Germline CDR1 and CDR2: SGHAT and FQNNGV. The length of the CDR3 is 15 residues. The chain's CDR3 is CASRPTQGRAPIQYF. As DNA, the CDR3 is TGTGCCAGCAGGCCGACTCAAGGTCGGGCCCCCATTCAGTACTTC.

This clonotype was seen at least ten times. The chain recombines TRBV11-2 with TRBJ2-7, with D tentatively TRBD2 (7 bases). Looked up from germline, CDR1 is SGHAT and CDR2 is FQNNGV. This CDR3 is 13 amino acids long. Trimming stripped 3 bases from V and 7 bases from J, with 13 bases between. CDR3 loop: CASSLAGAQEQYF. DNA of the CDR3: TGTGCCAGCAGCTTGGCGGGGGCGCAAGAGCAGTACTTC.

There are many counts of this clonotype. The chain carries TRBV27 and TRBJ1-6; perhaps TRBD1 as D (6 bases). Germline CDR1 reads MNHEY; CDR2 reads SMNVEV (reference sequence). This CDR3 is 15 amino acids long. Trimming took 5 bases from V and 2 from J, leaving 10 bases between them. Here the CDR3 reads CASSNTGTYNSPLHF. CDR3 bases: TGTGCCAGCAGTAACACAGGGACCTATAATTCACCCCTCCACTTT.

This clonotype showed up many times. The rearrangement joins TRBV7-2 to TRBJ1-6; no reliable D call. The germline CDR1 and CDR2 sequences are SGHTA and FQGNSA. This CDR3 spans 17 amino acids. Trimming took off 7 bases at V and 3 bases at J, with 19 bases between the two ends. The CDR3 region is CASTLGLGIFYNSPLHF. CDR3 sequence (DNA): TGTGCCAGCACCCTAGGGTTGGGGATCTTCTATAATTCACCCCTCCACTTT.

This clonotype was counted ten times or more. V usage is TRBV7-9 and J usage is TRBJ2-1; either TRBD1 or TRBD2 may supply D (6 bases each). CDR3 length: 17 amino acids. From germline, CDR1 is SEHNR and CDR2 FQNEAQ (reference sequence). V lost 5 bases and J lost 8, with 25 bases in between. This chain's CDR3 is CASSPKEGFGGKYEQFF. DNA for the CDR3: TGTGCCAGCAGCCCTAAGGAGGGGTTCGGGGGCAAGTATGAGCAGTTCTTC. The full variable domain, rest sourced from reference TRBV7-9 and TRBJ2-1, is DTGVSQNPRHKITKRGQNVTFRCDPISEHNRLYWYRQTLGQGPEFLTYFQNEAQLEKSRLLSDRFSAERPKGSFSTLEIQRTEQGDSAMYLCASSPKEGFGGKYEQFFGPGTRLTVL.

This clonotype was seen once. The chain employs TRBV27 and TRBJ1-1; D not certain. CDR1 is MNHEY, CDR2 SMNVEV, per germline (reference sequence). V was cut by 4 bases and J by 5 bases, with 11 bases left in between. The CDR3 runs 13 residues. The CDR3 sequence: CASSSPVGTEAFF. The CDR3 DNA reads TGTGCCAGCAGTTCCCCCGTTGGAACTGAAGCTTTCTTT.

This clonotype was seen many times. J is TRBJ2-2 and V is TRBV7-2; D not certain. From germline, CDR1 is SGHTA and CDR2 FQGNSA. V dropped 5 bases and J dropped 8 bases, with 9 bases sitting between them. The CDR3 sequence is 12 residues long. DNA of the CDR3: TGTGCCAGCAGCCCCGACTGGGGGGAGCTGTTTTTT. Amino acids: CASSPDWGELFF.

The rearrangement uses TRBV20-1 and TRBJ2-7, with D possibly matching TRBD1 (6 bases). Germline loops: CDR1 DFQATT, CDR2 SNEGSKA (reference sequence). The ends were cut back, 6 bases at V and 3 bases at J, with 12 bases in the middle. This CDR3 has 12 residues. The CDR3 DNA follows: TGCAGTGCCTCCCGGGACATCTACGAGCAGTACTTC. This codes for CSASRDIYEQYF.

The rearrangement links TRBV28 to TRBJ2-3, with 9 positions matching TRBD2. Trimming cost V 2 bases and J 7 bases; bases outside gene matches: 4. Germline V gene lookup returns CDR1 MDHEN and CDR2 SYDVKM. The CDR3 length is 14 residues. CDR3: CASSLPSGRNTQYF. CDR3 coding DNA: TGTGCCAGCAGTTTACCCAGCGGGAGGAATACGCAGTATTTT.

This chain links TRBV19 with TRBJ2-7, with D tentatively TRBD1 or TRBD2 (5 bases each). The germline gives CDR1 LNHDA, CDR2 SQIVND (reference sequence). The CDR3 loop spans 14 amino acids. The ends were cut back, 2 bases at V and 5 bases at J, with 13 bases in the middle. The CDR3 DNA reads TGTGCCAGTAGTATAATATTACGGGACCACGAGCAGTACTTC. It is translated as CASSIILRDHEQYF.

This clonotype was seen ten or more times. This chain links TRBV7-9 with TRBJ2-5, with 11 bases identical to TRBD2. With V trimmed by 5 bases and J by 0 bases, 8 bases remained unmatched. CDR3 length: 17 amino acids. Germline V CDR1 and CDR2: SEHNR, FQNEAQ (reference sequence). CDR3 residues: CASSPPGLADYQETQYF. The CDR3 region has the DNA TGTGCCAGCAGCCCCCCGGGACTAGCGGATTACCAAGAGACCCAGTACTTC. Full variable domain (remainder filled in from reference TRBV7-9 and TRBJ2-5): DTGVSQNPRHKITKRGQNVTFRCDPISEHNRLYWYRQTLGQGPEFLTYFQNEAQLEKSRLLSDRFSAERPKGSFSTLEIQRTEQGDSAMYLCASSPPGLADYQETQYFGPGTRLLVL.

The V gene is TRBV29-1, the J gene TRBJ2-5; D possibly corresponds to TRBD2 (5 bases). Trimming shortened V by 5 bases and J by 5 bases, and 12 bases separated the two germline ends. Germline CDR1 SQVTM, CDR2 ANQGSEA. CDR3 size: 12 residues. This CDR3 reads CSVSAWEETQYF. CDR3 in DNA: TGCAGCGTTTCCGCCTGGGAGGAGACCCAGTACTTC. Full variable domain (missing parts from reference TRBV29-1 and TRBJ2-5): SAVISQKPSRDICQRGTSLTIQCQVDSQVTMMFWYRQQPGQSLTLIATANQGSEATYESGFVIDKFPISRPNLTFSTLTVSNMSPEDSSIYLCSVSAWEETQYFGPGTRLLVL.

This clonotype was recorded a few times. The chain employs TRBV6-2 or TRBV6-3 and TRBJ2-1, with unresolved D. Deletions cut 0 bases from V and 8 bases from J, with 11 bases between. Germline CDR1 reads MNHEY; CDR2 reads SVGEGT. The CDR3 is 14 amino acids. Here the CDR3 reads CASSYSRLVDEQFF. As DNA, the CDR3 is TGTGCCAGCAGTTACTCCCGCCTAGTCGATGAGCAGTTCTTC.